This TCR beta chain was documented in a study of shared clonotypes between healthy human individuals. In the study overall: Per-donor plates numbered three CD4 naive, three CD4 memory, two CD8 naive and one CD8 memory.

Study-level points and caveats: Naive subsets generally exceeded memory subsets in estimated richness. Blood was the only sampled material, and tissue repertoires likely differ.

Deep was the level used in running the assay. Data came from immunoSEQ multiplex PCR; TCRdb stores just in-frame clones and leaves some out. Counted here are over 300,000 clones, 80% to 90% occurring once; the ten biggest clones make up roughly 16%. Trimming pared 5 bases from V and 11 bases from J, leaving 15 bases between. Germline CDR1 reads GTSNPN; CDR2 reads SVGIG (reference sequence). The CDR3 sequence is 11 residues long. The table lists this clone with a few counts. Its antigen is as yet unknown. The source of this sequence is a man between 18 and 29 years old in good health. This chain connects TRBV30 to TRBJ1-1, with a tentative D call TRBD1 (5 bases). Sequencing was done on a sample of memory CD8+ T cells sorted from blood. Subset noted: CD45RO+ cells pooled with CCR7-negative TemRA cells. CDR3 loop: CAWQGRVDAFF. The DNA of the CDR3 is TGTGCCTGGCAGGGACGGGTGGACGCTTTCTTT.